This T cell receptor (beta chain) was captured in a study of blood T cell repertoires in COVID-19. Study as a whole: PBMCs, B-cell-depleted T cells, or T cells were the source of the cDNA or gDNA that made up the material.

CDR3 size: 15 residues. The germline CDR1 and CDR2 sequences are SGHAT and FQDESV (reference sequence). The V end lost 5 bases, the J end lost 4 bases, and 17 bases lay between the germline ends. Produced via immunoSEQ multiplex PCR; TCRdb's table is partial and in-frame only. The sample consists of about 100,000 clones, approximately 80% of them appearing once. Sequencing input: peripheral blood. The rearrangement links TRBV11-1 to TRBJ1-1, with D maybe TRBD1 (6 bases). The receptor was derived from a man aged 45-60 years with active or convalescent COVID-19. The CDR3 DNA reads as TGTGCCAGCAGCCCAAATGGGGGCCTTAGCACTGAAGCTTTCTTT. Translated, it gives CASSPNGGLSTEAFF.